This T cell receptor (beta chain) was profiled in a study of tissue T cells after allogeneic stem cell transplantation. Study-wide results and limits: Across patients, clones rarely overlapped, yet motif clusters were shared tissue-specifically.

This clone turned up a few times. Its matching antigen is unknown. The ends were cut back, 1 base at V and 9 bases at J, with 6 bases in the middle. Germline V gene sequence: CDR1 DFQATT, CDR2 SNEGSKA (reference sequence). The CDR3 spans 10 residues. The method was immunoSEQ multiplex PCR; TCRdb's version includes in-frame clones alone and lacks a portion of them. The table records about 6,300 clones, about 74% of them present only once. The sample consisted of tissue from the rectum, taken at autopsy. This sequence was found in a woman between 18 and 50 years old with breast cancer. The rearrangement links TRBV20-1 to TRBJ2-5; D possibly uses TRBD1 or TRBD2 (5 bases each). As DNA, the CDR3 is TGCAGTGCTAGAGTGGGGGCCCAGTACTTC. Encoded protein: CSARVGAQYF.